The TCR beta chain described here comes from a study of human T cells and chemical hapten exposure. Study background: Affected patients, primarily female, had alopecia areata, totalis or universalis.

Germline V gives CDR1 SEHNR, CDR2 FQNEAQ (reference sequence). Trimming shortened V by 4 bases and J by 0 bases, and 13 bases separated the two germline ends. This CDR3 has 16 residues. TCRdb fed the RACE reads into MiXCR, producing one record per CDR3 protein. The table includes more than 300,000 distinct CDR3 sequences, about 5.1% detected once. The sample's time point: pre-sensitization, week 0. The treatment denotes: therapeutic diphenylcyclopropenone sensitization with weekly scalp DPC. This clonotype appeared many times. The chain is built from TRBV7-9 and TRBJ1-5; D perhaps matches TRBD1 (6 bases). The material sequenced was whole blood, taken in connection with sensitization to the hapten diphenylcyclopropenone (DPC). The receptor was derived from a woman aged 50 to 60 with alopecia areata. Some clones in this sample may be carry-over from other donors' samples. CDR3 bases: TGTGCCAGCAGCTCAAACAGGGATAATAGCAATCAGCCCCAGCATTTT. It yields the protein CASSSNRDNSNQPQHF.